Listed below are T cell receptor beta chains from one sample, sequenced in a study of blood T cell repertoires in COVID-19. Generated by immunoSEQ multiplex PCR, the TCRdb table keeps only in-frame clones and is missing some. The sample lists some 99,000 clones, around four fifths seen once, with around a sixth in the top ten. The source material was peripheral blood. The receptors were gathered from a woman between 55 and 75 years old with acute or convalescent COVID-19. The CDR3 runs from the conserved cysteine through the conserved F or W. A D gene is named only where the DNA matches it firmly. Not all rows give a size; the values are once, few, many and, for expanded clones, a class.

V gene	D gene	clone size	J gene	CDR3 DNA	CDR3 protein
TRBV5-1	TRBD1	once	TRBJ1-2	TGCGCCAGCAGCATAGGACAGGGCAGCGGCTACACCTTC	CASSIGQGSGYTF
TRBV5-6	TRBD2	.	TRBJ2-5	TGTGCCAGCAGCTTAGAGCGGGGGGGCCAAGAGACCCAGTACTTC	CASSLERGGQETQYF
TRBV15	.	.	TRBJ1-2	TGTGCCACCAGCAGAGACCAGGTCGGTGGCTACACCTTC	CATSRDQVGGYTF
TRBV2	TRBD2	.	TRBJ2-5	TGTGCCAGCAGCGAGGCGGGAGGGGGCTTCGAGACCCAGTACTTC	CASSEAGGGFETQYF
TRBV7-3	.	.	TRBJ2-5	TGTGCCAGCAGCCAGAGGGCGCGGGAGACCCAGTACTTC	CASSQRARETQYF
TRBV3-1/TRBV3-2	.	.	TRBJ2-1	TGTGCCAGCAGCCAAGAAGGATCGGGGAGCTCCTACAATGAGCAGTTCTTC	CASSQEGSGSSYNEQFF
TRBV6-1	TRBD1	.	TRBJ2-1	TGTGCCAGCAGTGAAAAGAACAGGGGGTCGAATGAGCAGTTCTTC	CASSEKNRGSNEQFF
TRBV4-3	.	.	TRBJ1-2	TGCGCCAGCAGCCAAGACGGGACTGAAGCTAACTATGGCTACACCTTC	CASSQDGTEANYGYTF
TRBV7-3	TRBD2	.	TRBJ2-3	TGTGCCAGCAGCTTAGCTGGACTAGCCTGGGGCACAGATACGCAGTATTTT	CASSLAGLAWGTDTQYF
TRBV3-1/TRBV3-2	.	.	TRBJ2-3	TGTGCCAGCAGCGTAGGGAGCCCAGATACGCAGTATTTT	CASSVGSPDTQYF
TRBV29-1	TRBD2	.	TRBJ2-1	TGCAGCGTTGAAAATGGACTAGCGAGTTCCTACAATGAGCAGTTCTTC	CSVENGLASSYNEQFF
TRBV5-4	.	.	TRBJ2-1	TGTGCCAGCATAAGGGCACTAGGCGATTCCTACAATGAGCAGTTCTTC	CASIRALGDSYNEQFF
TRBV4-1	TRBD1	.	TRBJ2-3	TGCGCCAGCAGCCAAGATCCTACGGACAGGGGAGGGGATACGCAGTATTTT	CASSQDPTDRGGDTQYF
TRBV27	.	few	TRBJ2-2	TGTGCCAGCAGCCCACTAGCATCCGGGGAGCTGTTTTTT	CASSPLASGELFF
TRBV13	TRBD1	.	TRBJ1-1	TGTGCCAGCAGCAAATACAGGGGTACTGAAGCTTTCTTT	CASSKYRGTEAFF
TRBV3-1/TRBV3-2	.	.	TRBJ2-1	TGTGCCAGCAGCCAAGTAGCTTCGTCCTACAATGAGCAGTTCTTC	CASSQVASSYNEQFF
TRBV27	TRBD1	once	TRBJ1-6	TGTGCCAGCACCTCAGGGGGGCAAGTCTATAATTCACCCCTCCACTTT	CASTSGGQVYNSPLHF
TRBV7-2	.	few	TRBJ1-6	TGTGCCAGCAGCTCACAGGGAATAGGCAGCGGTTCACCCCTCCACTTT	CASSSQGIGSGSPLHF
TRBV3-1/TRBV3-2	.	.	TRBJ1-2	TGTGCCAGCAGCCAAGACGGGAGGTGGGGCAGGGTCAGCTATGGCTACACCTTC	CASSQDGRWGRVSYGYTF
TRBV9	TRBD2	.	TRBJ2-3	TGTGCCAGCAGCGTCTTAGCGGGGGTGGGCACAGATACGCAGTATTTT	CASSVLAGVGTDTQYF
TRBV21-1	.	.	TRBJ2-5	TGTGCCAGCAGCTCCCCAGGGGGGACCCAGTACTTC	CASSSPGGTQYF
TRBV28	TRBD1	.	TRBJ1-2	TGTGCCAGCACTGCGAGGGGGCGCGGATACACCTTC	CASTARGRGYTF
TRBV5-6	TRBD1	.	TRBJ2-5	TGTGCCAGCAGCCCGAGACAGGGAGCGGAGACCCAGTACTTC	CASSPRQGAETQYF
TRBV10-1	TRBD1	once	TRBJ2-1	TGCGCCGGGGGAGACAGGGGGCTTTTGAAGACCCCCTACAATGAGCAGTTCTTC	CAGGDRGLLKTPYNEQFF
TRBV19	TRBD1	.	TRBJ1-5	TGTGCCAGTAGTCCCAGGGGGCAGCAGCCCCAGCATTTT	CASSPRGQQPQHF
TRBV5-4	.	.	TRBJ2-1	TGTGCCAGCAGCTTGGCGCGGGAGCAGTTCTTC	CASSLAREQFF
TRBV15	TRBD1	.	TRBJ1-2	TGTGCCACCAGCTTGGACAGGGCGGGTGGCTACACCTTC	CATSLDRAGGYTF
TRBV12-3/TRBV12-4	TRBD1	.	TRBJ1-6	TGTGCCAGCAGCCAGGGGGAGGTTTCACCCCTCCACTTT	CASSQGEVSPLHF
TRBV28	TRBD1	.	TRBJ1-2	TGTGCCAGCAGGCGGACAGGGGGCGGGGGCTACACCTTC	CASRRTGGGGYTF
TRBV6-5	.	.	TRBJ1-4	TGTGCCAGCAGCCGGGGGACTAATGAAAAACTGTTTTTT	CASSRGTNEKLFF
TRBV5-4	.	.	TRBJ2-2	TGTGCCAGCAGCTGGGGGGAAGTCACCGGGGAGCTGTTTTTT	CASSWGEVTGELFF
TRBV20-1	.	.	TRBJ1-2	TGCAGTGCTAGTCAGGGAACTGGCTACACCTTC	CSASQGTGYTF
TRBV6-2/TRBV6-3	TRBD1	.	TRBJ1-5	TGTGCCAGCAGTTATCAGACAGGGGTCCAGCCCCAGCATTTT	CASSYQTGVQPQHF
TRBV10-2	TRBD1	once	TRBJ1-1	TGCGCCAGCAGAAGGGCAGGGGGCGCGACGAACACTGAAGCTTTCTTT	CASRRAGGATNTEAFF
TRBV19	TRBD2	.	TRBJ2-1	TGTGCCTGCAGTCCGGGACTAGGAGTCGGGGAGCAGTTCTTC	CACSPGLGVGEQFF
TRBV19	.	few	TRBJ1-3	TGTGCCAGTAGTATGGCGGGGTATAGTGGAAACACCATATATTTT	CASSMAGYSGNTIYF
TRBV7-2	.	.	TRBJ2-3	TGTGCCAGCAGCTTAGCGCGTCCCGAGTGGTTATATACGCAGTATTTT	CASSLARPEWLYTQYF
TRBV15	.	.	TRBJ2-3	TGTGCCACCAGCAGAGGGCGACTTAGCACAGATACGCAGTATTTT	CATSRGRLSTDTQYF
TRBV30	.	once	TRBJ1-5	TGTGCCTGGAGTCTGGGACCCTGGGGGGTAGGCCAGCCCCAGCATTTT	CAWSLGPWGVGQPQHF
TRBV28	.	.	TRBJ2-5	TGTGCCAGCAGCCGGGACTTCCTAGCGACCCAGTACTTC	CASSRDFLATQYF
TRBV25-1	TRBD1	.	TRBJ2-2	TGTGCCAGCTCCAGGGGGCTTGGCACCGGGGAGCTGTTTTTT	CASSRGLGTGELFF
TRBV2	TRBD1	.	TRBJ2-1	TGTGCCACCCGACAGGGTCAGCACAATGAGCAGTTCTTC	CATRQGQHNEQFF
TRBV9	.	.	TRBJ1-5	TGTGCCAGCAGCGTAGGGCCAGATAGCAATCAGCCCCAGCATTTT	CASSVGPDSNQPQHF
TRBV19	TRBD1	.	TRBJ1-4	TGTGCCAGTAGCCTACAGGGGGCGAGGGAAAAACTGTTTTTT	CASSLQGAREKLFF
TRBV30	.	.	TRBJ2-7	TGTGCCTGGCAATACAGCTACGAGCAGTACTTC	CAWQYSYEQYF